This T cell receptor beta chain was sequenced for a study of PD-1 blockade in classical Hodgkin lymphoma. The study, taken as a whole, reports: Underlying causes for the observed repertoire differences were not defined, possibly disease activity or prior therapy.

The V gene end was trimmed by 0 bases and the J gene end by 3 bases; junction bases not matched to a gene: 14. This CDR3 is built from 19 residues. Germline V lookup: CDR1 SGHAT, CDR2 FQNNGV. To note about this clone: What it binds is unknown.

The method was immunoSEQ multiplex PCR; TCRdb's version includes in-frame clones alone and lacks a portion of them. The profile covers about 84,000 clones, with about nine tenths appearing a single time and roughly 21% taken by the ten largest. Each of the patients experienced relapse following autologous stem cell transplantation, and their brentuximab vedotin exposure differed. The specimen was peripheral blood mononuclear cells (PBMCs), collected at baseline. The sequence came from a human donor with classical Hodgkin lymphoma. The rearrangement uses TRBV11-2 and TRBJ2-4; TRBD1 matches at 7 bases. CDR3 protein: CASSLDRDSVSRGKNIQYF. The CDR3 nucleotides read TGTGCCAGCAGCTTAGATCGGGACAGTGTGTCTCGTGGCAAAAACATTCAGTACTTC.